This T cell receptor beta chain was sequenced for a study of spatial heterogeneity in lung cancer. Study background: A consistent excess of beta-chain over alpha-chain sequences was detected. Raw-read counts averaged over ten per unique TCR and UMI combination.

Each TCR cDNA molecule carried a unique molecular identifier. TCRdb recomputed calls from the 5' RACE reads with MiXCR, one row per CDR3 protein. The table shows 2,500 to 3,000 distinct CDR3 sequences, with 3.5% to 5% occurring only once. In its sample, this clonotype was seen many times. This beta chain came through as a stray read in a library set up for alpha chains, and its size says little. The time point was: sample taken at primary tumor resection. Unsorted whole RNA of tumor, nontumor lung or frozen PBMC was sequenced. Donation came from some 73 patients with untreated early-stage non-small cell lung cancer. This clonotype was obtained from a female donor with early-stage non-small cell lung cancer. Source: normal lung tissue next to the tumor, taken at surgery.

The CDR3 DNA reads TGCAGTGCCGACCGGACTAACAATGAGCAGTTCTTC. It yields the protein CSADRTNNEQFF. The chain links TRBV20-1 to TRBJ2-1; D perhaps matches TRBD2 (6 bases). The CDR3 sequence is 12 residues long. V dropped 6 bases and J dropped 5 bases, with 11 bases sitting between them. Germline loops: CDR1 DFQATT, CDR2 SNEGSKA (reference sequence).